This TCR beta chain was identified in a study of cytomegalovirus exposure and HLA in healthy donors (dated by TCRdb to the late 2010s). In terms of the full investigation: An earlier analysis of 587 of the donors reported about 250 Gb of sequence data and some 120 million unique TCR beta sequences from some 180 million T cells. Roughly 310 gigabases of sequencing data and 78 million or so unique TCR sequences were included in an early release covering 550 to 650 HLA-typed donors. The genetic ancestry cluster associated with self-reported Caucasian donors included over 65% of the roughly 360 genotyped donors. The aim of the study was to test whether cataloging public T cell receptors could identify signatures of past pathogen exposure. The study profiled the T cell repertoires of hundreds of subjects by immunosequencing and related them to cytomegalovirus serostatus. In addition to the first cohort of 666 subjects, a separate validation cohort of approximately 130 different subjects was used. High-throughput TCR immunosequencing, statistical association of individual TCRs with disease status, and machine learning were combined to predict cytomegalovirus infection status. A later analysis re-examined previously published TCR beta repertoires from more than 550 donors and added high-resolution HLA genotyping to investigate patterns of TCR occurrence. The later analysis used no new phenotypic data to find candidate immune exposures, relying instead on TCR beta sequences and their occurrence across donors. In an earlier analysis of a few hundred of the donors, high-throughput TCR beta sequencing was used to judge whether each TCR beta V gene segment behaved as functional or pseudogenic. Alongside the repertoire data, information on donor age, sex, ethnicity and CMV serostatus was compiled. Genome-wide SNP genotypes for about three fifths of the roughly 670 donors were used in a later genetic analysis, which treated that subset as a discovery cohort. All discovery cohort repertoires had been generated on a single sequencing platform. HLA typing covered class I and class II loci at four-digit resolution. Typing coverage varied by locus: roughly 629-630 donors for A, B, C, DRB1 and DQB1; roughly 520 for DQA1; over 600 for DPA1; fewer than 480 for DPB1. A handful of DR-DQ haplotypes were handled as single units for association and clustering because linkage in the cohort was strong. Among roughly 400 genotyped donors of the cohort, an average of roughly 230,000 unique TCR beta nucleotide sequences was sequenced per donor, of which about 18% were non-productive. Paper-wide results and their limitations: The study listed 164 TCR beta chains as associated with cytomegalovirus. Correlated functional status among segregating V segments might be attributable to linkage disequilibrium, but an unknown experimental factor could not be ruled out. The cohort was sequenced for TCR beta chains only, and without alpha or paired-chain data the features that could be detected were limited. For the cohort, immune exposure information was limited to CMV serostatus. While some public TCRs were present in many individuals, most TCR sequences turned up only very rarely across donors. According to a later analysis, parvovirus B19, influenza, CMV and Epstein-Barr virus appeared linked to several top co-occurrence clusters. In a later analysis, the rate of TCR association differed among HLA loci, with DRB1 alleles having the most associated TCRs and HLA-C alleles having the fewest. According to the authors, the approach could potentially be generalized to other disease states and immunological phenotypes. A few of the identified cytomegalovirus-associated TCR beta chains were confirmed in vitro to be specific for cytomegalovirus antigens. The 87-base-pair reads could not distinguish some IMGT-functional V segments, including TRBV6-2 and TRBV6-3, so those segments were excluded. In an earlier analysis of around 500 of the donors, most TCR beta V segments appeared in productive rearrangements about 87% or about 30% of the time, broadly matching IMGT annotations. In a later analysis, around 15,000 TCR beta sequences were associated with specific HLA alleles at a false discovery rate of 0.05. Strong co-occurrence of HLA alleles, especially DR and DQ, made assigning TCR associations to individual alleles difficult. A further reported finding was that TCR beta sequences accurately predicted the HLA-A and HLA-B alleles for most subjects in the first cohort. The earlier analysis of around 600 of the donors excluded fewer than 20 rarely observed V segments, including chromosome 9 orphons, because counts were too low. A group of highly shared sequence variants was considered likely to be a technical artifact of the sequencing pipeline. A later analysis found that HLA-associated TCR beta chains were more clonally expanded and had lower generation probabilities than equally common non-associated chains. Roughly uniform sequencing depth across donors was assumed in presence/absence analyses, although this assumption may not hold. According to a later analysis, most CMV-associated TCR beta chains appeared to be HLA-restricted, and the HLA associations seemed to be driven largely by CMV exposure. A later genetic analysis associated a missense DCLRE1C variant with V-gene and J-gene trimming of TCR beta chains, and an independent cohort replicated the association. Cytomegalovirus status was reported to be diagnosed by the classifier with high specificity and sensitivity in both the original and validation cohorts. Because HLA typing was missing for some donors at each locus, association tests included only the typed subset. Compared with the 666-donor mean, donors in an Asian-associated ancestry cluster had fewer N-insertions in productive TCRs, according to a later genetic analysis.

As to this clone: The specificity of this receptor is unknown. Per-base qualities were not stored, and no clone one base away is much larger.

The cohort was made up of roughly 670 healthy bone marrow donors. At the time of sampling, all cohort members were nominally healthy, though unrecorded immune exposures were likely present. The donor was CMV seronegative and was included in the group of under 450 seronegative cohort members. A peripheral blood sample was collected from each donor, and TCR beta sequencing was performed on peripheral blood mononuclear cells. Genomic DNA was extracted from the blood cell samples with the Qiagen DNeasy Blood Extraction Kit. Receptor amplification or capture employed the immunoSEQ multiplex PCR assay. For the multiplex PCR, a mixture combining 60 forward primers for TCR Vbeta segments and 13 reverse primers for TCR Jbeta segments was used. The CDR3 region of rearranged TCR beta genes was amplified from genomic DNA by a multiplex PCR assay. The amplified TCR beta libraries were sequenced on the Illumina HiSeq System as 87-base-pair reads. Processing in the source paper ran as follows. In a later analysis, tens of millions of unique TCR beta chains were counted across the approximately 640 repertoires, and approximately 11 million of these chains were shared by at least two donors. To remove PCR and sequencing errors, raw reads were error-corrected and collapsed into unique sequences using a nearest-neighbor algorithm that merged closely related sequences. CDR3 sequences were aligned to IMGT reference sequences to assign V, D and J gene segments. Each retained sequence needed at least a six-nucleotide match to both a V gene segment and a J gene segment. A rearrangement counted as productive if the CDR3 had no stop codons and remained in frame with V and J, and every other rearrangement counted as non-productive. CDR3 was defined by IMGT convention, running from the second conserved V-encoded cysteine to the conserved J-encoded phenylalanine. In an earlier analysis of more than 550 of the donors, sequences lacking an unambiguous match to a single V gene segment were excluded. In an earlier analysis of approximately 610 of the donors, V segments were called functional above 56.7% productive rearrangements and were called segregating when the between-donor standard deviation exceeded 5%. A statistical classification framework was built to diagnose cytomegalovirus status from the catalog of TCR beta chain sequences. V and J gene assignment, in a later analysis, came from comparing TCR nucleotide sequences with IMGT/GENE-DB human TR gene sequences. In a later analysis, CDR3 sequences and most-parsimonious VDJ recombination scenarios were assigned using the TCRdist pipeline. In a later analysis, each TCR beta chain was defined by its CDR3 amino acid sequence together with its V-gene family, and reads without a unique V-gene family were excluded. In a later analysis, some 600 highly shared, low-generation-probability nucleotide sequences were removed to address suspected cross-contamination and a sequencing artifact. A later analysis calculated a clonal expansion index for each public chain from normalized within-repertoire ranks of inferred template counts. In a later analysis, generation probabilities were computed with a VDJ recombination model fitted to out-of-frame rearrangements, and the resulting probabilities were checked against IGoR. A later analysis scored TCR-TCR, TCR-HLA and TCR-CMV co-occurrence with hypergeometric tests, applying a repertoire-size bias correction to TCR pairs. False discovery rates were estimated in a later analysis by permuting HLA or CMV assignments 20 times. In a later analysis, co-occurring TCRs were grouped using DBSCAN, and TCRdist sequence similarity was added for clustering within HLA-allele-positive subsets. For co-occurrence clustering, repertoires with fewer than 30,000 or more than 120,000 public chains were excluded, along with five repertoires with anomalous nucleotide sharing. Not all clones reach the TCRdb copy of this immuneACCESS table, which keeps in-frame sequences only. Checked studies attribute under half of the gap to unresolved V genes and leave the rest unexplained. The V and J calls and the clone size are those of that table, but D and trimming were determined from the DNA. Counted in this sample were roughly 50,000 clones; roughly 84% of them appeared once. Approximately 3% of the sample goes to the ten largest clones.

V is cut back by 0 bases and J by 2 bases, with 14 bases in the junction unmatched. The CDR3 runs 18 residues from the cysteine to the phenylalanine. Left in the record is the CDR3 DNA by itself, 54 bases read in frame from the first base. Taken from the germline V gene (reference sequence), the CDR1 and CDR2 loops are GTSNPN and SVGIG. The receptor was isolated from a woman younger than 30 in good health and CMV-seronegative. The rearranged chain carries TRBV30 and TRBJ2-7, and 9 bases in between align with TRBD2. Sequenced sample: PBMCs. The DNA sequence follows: TGTGCCTGGAGTGTACCATGGACTGGGCGACTAGCGGCCTACGAGCAGTACTTC. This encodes CAWSVPWTGRLAAYEQYF.